Following are 11 T cell receptor beta chains from one sample sequenced in a study of graft-versus-host responses after intestinal transplantation (dated by TCRdb to the early 2020s). No antigen has been assigned to these receptors. The label giving this sample's time point can be read as: cells obtained before transplantation from donor or recipient. Preparation of the library involved the immunoSEQ multiplex PCR assay. TCRdb limited this immuneACCESS table to in-frame rearrangements with V and J called. A share of clones is missing; checked studies link under half to unresolved V genes, and the rest is unexplained. The sample data list 70,000 to 95,000 clones, and 90% to 95% of these were observed just once. The top ten constitute around 1.1% of the sample. Here the sequenced sample was unstimulated CD8+ T cells sorted from spleen or lymph node cells, taken before transplant. These receptors were collected from a human donor who was the organ donor for an intestinal transplant.

V and J are TRBV11-3 and TRBJ2-5; 7 nucleotides line up with TRBD1. The J call may be wrong; the DNA end is better matched by TRBJ2-7. Germline values: CDR1 SGHNT, CDR2 YENEEA. This CDR3 comprises 16 residues. The CDR3 sequence: CASSLVSGDRAYEQYF. The DNA for the CDR3 is TGTGCCAGCAGCTTAGTATCTGGAGACAGGGCCTACGAGCAGTACTTC.

The chain joins TRBV5-1 to TRBJ2-7; 7 nucleotides agree with TRBD2. The CDR3 length is 16 residues. The trim removed 5 bases at V and 1 base at J, leaving 12 bases unmatched. CDR1 SGHRS and CDR2 YFSETQ come from the germline V gene. The CDR3 here is CASRYFPSGDSYEQYF. The DNA for the CDR3 is TGCGCCAGCAGATATTTCCCTAGCGGTGATTCCTACGAGCAGTACTTC. Full variable domain (remainder filled in from reference TRBV5-1 and TRBJ2-7): KAGVTQTPRYLIKTRGQQVTLSCSPISGHRSVSWYQQTPGQGLQFLFEYFSETQRNKGNFPGRFSGRQFSNSRSEMNVSTLELGDSALYLCASRYFPSGDSYEQYFGPGTRLTVT.

The chain couples TRBV7-6 to TRBJ2-7, with TRBD2 matching over 7 bases. This CDR3 comprises 15 residues. J was trimmed by 1 base and V by 1 base; bases with no gene match: 4. Germline V lookup: CDR1 SGHVS, CDR2 FNYEAQ. The DNA of the CDR3 is TGTGCCAGCAGCTTAGGGACTAGTGGGTCCTACGAGCAGTACTTC. This sequence encodes CASSLGTSGSYEQYF.

A word on this clone: The junction does not match germline at one end; this may be a read error. The chain recombines TRBV7-7 with TRBJ2-7; possibly TRBD1 for D (5 bases). Germline V gene lookup returns CDR1 SSHAT and CDR2 FNYEAQ (reference sequence). The CDR3 is made up of 13 amino acids. For the CDR3, the DNA is TGTGCTAGCAGCGCAGGGCCTTCCTACGAGCAGTACTTC. Amino acid sequence: CASSAGPSYEQYF. Together with reference TRBV7-7 and TRBJ2-7, the CDR3 gives the full variable domain: GAGVSQSPRYKVTKRGQDVTLRCDPISSHATLYWYQQALGQGPEFLTYFNYEAQPDKSGLPSDRFSAERPEGSISTLTIQRTEQRDSAMYRCASSAGPSYEQYFGPGTRLTVT.

This sequence joins TRBV4-1 and TRBJ2-7; possibly TRBD2 for D (6 bases). CDR1 is MGHRA, CDR2 YSYEKL, per germline. CDR3 size: 15 residues. V was shortened by 1 base and J by 7 bases, with 17 bases between the two germline ends. The CDR3 sequence is CASSQGTFSRGEQYF. CDR3 nucleotide sequence: TGCGCCAGCAGCCAAGGGACCTTTTCCCGGGGGGAGCAGTACTTC.

J is TRBJ2-1 and V is TRBV7-8; D is unresolved. Germline CDR1 SGHVS, CDR2 FQNEAQ. Trimming took 1 base from V and 6 from J, leaving 7 bases between them. The CDR3 has 13 amino acids. Here the CDR3 DNA reads TGTGCCAGCAGCTTAGGGGCTCCCAATGAGCAGTTCTTC. Translation gives CASSLGAPNEQFF.

This chain uses TRBV27 with TRBJ1-5, with 7 bases aligning to TRBD1. The V and J ends lost 5 bases and 9 bases, in that order; junction bases with no gene match: 10. The germline V gene encodes CDR1 MNHEY and CDR2 SMNVEV (reference sequence). This CDR3 spans 14 amino acids. CDR3 DNA: TGTGCCAGCAGTCCCGGGACAGCCATCATGCCCCAGCATTTT. This translates into CASSPGTAIMPQHF.

The chain employs TRBV4-1 and TRBJ2-1, with a tentative D call TRBD2 (6 bases). This CDR3 has 19 amino acids. Trimming took 0 bases from V and 8 from J, leaving 26 bases between them. Germline V lookup: CDR1 MGHRA, CDR2 YSYEKL. CDR3 DNA sequence: TGCGCCAGCAGCCAAGAAGGGTCTGGAGGGGAAGAATCAGGAGATGAGCAGTTCTTC. It specifies CASSQEGSGGEESGDEQFF.

The chain has TRBV5-8 and TRBJ1-2; TRBD1 aligns across 8 bases. The CDR3 runs 14 residues. Germline CDR1 reads SGHTS; CDR2 reads YDEGEE. J was trimmed by 4 bases and V by 4 bases; bases with no gene match: 6. CDR3 sequence (DNA): TGTGCCAGCAGCCCAGGGGGCGCCGCCTATGGCTACACCTTC. Translated: CASSPGGAAYGYTF.

The genes are TRBV19 and TRBJ2-1, with 11 bases that match TRBD2. This CDR3 is 16 amino acids long. V lost 8 bases and J lost 8; bases outside the gene matches: 14. CDR1 and CDR2 (germline): LNHDA, SQIVND (reference sequence). The CDR3 loop is CASRQRSGRAADEQFF. DNA of the CDR3: TGTGCCAGTCGGCAACGTAGCGGGAGGGCGGCGGATGAGCAGTTCTTC.

The chain recombines TRBV9 with TRBJ2-1, with TRBD2 identical over 7 bases. V gave up 4 bases and J gave up 2 bases; unmatched junction bases: 6. The CDR3 is 15 residues long. Per germline, CDR1 SGDLS and CDR2 YYNGEE. The CDR3 DNA is TGTGCCAGCAGCCTTGGACTAGGCCCCTACAATGAGCAGTTCTTC. It encodes CASSLGLGPYNEQFF.